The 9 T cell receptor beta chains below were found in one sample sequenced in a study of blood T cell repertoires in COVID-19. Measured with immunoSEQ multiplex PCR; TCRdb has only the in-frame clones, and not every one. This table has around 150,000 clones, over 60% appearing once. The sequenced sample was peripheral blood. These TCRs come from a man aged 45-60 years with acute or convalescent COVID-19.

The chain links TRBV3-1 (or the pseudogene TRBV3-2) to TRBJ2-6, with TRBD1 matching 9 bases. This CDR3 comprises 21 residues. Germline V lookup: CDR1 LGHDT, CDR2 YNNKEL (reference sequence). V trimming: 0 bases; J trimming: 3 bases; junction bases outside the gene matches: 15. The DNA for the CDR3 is TGTGCCAGCAGCCAAGATCTGGGGCGCGGGACAGGGTCTATTGGGGCCAACGTCCTGACTTTC. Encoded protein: CASSQDLGRGTGSIGANVLTF.

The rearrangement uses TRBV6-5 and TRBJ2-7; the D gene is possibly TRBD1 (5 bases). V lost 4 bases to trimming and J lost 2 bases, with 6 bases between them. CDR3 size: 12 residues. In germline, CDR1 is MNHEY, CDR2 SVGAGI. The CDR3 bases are TGTGCCAGCAGTTTACAGGCCTACGAGCAGTACTTC. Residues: CASSLQAYEQYF.

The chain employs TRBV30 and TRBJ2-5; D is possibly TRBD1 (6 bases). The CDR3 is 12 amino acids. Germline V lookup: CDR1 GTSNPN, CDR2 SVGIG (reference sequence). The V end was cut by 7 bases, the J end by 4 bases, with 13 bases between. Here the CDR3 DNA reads TGTGCCTTCGACAGGAAGGGAGAGACCCAGTACTTC. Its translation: CAFDRKGETQYF.

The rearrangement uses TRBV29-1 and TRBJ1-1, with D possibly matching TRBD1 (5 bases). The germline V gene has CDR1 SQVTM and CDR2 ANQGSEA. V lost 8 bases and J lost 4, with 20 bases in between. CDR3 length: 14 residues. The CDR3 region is CSLWGGRLGTEAFF. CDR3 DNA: TGCAGCTTATGGGGGGGAAGGTTGGGCACTGAAGCTTTCTTT.

The CDR3 sequence is CASFETHYSNQPQHF. CDR3 DNA sequence: TGTGCCAGTTTTGAAACACATTATAGCAATCAGCCCCAGCATTTT. The chain carries TRBV6-5 and TRBJ1-5; D gene ambiguous. The CDR3 extends over 15 amino acids. V was pared by 9 bases and J by 0 bases, with 15 bases between. Per the germline V gene, CDR1 is MNHEY and CDR2 is SVGAGI.

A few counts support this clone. The CDR3 reads CASSVADGDSLRGTQYF. CDR3 in DNA: TGTGCCAGCAGCGTAGCTGACGGGGACTCCCTACGGGGGACCCAGTACTTC. This chain uses TRBV9 with TRBJ2-5, with D perhaps matching TRBD2 (6 bases). Trimming took off 0 bases at V and 7 bases at J, with 22 bases between the two ends. This CDR3 is built from 17 residues. The germline gives CDR1 SGDLS, CDR2 YYNGEE.

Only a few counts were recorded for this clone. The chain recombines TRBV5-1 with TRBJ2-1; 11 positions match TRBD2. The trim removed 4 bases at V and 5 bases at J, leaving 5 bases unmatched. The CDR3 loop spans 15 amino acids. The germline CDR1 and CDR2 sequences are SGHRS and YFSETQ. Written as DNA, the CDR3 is TGCGCCAGCAGCCGGGGACTAGCGGACAACAATGAGCAGTTCTTC. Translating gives CASSRGLADNNEQFF. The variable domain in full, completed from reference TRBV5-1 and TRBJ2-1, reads KAGVTQTPRYLIKTRGQQVTLSCSPISGHRSVSWYQQTPGQGLQFLFEYFSETQRNKGNFPGRFSGRQFSNSRSEMNVSTLELGDSALYLCASSRGLADNNEQFFGPGTRLTVL.

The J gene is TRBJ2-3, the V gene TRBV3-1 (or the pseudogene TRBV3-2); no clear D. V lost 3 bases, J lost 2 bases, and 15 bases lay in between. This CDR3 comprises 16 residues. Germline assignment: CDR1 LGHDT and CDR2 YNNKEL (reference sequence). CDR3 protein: CASSQPGQRVTDTQYF. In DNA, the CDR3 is TGTGCCAGCAGCCAGCCCGGTCAGCGCGTCACAGATACGCAGTATTTT.

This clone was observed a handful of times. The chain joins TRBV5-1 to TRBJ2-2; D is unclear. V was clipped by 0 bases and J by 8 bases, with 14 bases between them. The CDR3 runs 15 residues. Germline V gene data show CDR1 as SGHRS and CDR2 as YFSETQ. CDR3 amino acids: CASSLATKSSGELFF. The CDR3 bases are TGCGCCAGCAGCTTGGCGACAAAATCATCGGGGGAGCTGTTTTTT. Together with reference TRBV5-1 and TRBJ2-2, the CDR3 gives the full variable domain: KAGVTQTPRYLIKTRGQQVTLSCSPISGHRSVSWYQQTPGQGLQFLFEYFSETQRNKGNFPGRFSGRQFSNSRSEMNVSTLELGDSALYLCASSLATKSSGELFFGEGSRLTVL.